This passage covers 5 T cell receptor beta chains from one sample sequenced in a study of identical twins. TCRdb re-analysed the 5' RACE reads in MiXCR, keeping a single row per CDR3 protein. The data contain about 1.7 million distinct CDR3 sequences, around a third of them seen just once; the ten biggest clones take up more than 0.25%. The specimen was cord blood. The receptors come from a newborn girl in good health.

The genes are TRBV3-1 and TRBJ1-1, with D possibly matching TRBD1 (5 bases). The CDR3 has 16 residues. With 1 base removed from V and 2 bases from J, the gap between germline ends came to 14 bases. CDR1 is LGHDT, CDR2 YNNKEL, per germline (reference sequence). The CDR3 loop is CASSQVPVGGNTEAFF. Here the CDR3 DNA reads TGTGCCAGCAGCCAAGTCCCTGTGGGGGGAAACACTGAAGCTTTCTTT.

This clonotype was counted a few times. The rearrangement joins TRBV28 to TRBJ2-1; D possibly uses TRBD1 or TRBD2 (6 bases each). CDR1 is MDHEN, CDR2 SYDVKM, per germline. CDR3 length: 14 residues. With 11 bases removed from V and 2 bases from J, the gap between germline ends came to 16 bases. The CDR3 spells CAGGRKGTYNEQFF. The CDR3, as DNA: TGTGCCGGGGGGCGCAAAGGAACCTACAATGAGCAGTTCTTC.

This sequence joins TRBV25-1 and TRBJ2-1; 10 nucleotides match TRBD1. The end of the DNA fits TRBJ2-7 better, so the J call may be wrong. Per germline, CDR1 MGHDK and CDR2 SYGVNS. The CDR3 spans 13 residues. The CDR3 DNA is TGTGCCAGCCGGGACAGGGGAGGGGACGAGCAGTACTTC. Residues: CASRDRGGDEQYF.

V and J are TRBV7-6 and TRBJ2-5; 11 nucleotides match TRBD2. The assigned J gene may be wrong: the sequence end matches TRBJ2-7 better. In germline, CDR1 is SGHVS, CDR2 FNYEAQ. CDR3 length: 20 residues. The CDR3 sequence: CASSPTGTSGRHKNSYEQYF. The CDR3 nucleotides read TGTGCCAGCAGCCCTACCGGGACTAGCGGTAGACATAAGAACTCCTACGAGCAGTACTTC.

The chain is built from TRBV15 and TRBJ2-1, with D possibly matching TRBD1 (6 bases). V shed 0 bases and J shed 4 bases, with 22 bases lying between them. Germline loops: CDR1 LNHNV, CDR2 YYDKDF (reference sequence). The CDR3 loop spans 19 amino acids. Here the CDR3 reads CATSRDQGNWAGLYNEQFF. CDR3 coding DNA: TGTGCCACCAGCAGAGACCAGGGGAATTGGGCTGGGTTATACAATGAGCAGTTCTTC.